These 11 T cell receptor beta chains share one sample of origin, sequenced in a study of OX40 agonist ivuxolimab in advanced cancers. TCRdb's table, derived via immunoSEQ multiplex PCR, lists solely in-frame clones and lacks some. The data hold about 77,000 clones, with around 90% observed a single time. Material: CD4+ or CD8+ T cells sorted from blood, obtained in a trial of the OX40 agonist ivuxolimab. The receptors stem from an adult with an advanced solid tumor such as melanoma, head and neck, liver or kidney cancer.

This chain links TRBV19 with TRBJ2-2; D is possibly TRBD2 (6 bases). V shed 6 bases and J shed 2 bases, with 10 bases lying between them. Germline V gene sequence: CDR1 LNHDA, CDR2 SQIVND (reference sequence). This CDR3 spans 14 amino acids. CDR3 sequence reads: CASSAGPNTGELFF. The CDR3 DNA reads as TGTGCCAGTAGCGCGGGACCAAACACCGGGGAGCTGTTTTTT.

The V and J genes are TRBV19 and TRBJ1-1, with D hard to call. The germline CDR1 and CDR2 sequences are LNHDA and SQIVND (reference sequence). CDR3 size: 14 residues. The ends were cut back, 6 bases at V and 0 bases at J, with 11 bases in the middle. The CDR3: CASRQLSMNTEAFF. CDR3 bases: TGTGCCAGTAGACAGCTTTCCATGAACACTGAAGCTTTCTTT.

The gene calls are TRBV9 and TRBJ1-1, with 7 bases lining up with TRBD1. Germline CDR1 reads SGDLS; CDR2 reads YYNGEE. This CDR3 has 16 amino acids. The trim removed 0 bases at V and 0 bases at J, leaving 5 bases unmatched. CDR3 in DNA: TGTGCCAGCAGCGTAGGGACAGGCCTCATGAACACTGAAGCTTTCTTT. This sequence encodes CASSVGTGLMNTEAFF. The full variable domain, completed using reference TRBV9 and TRBJ1-1, is DSGVTQTPKHLITATGQRVTLRCSPRSGDLSVYWYQQSLDQGLQFLIQYYNGEERAKGNILERFSAQQFPDLHSELNLSSLELGDSALYFCASSVGTGLMNTEAFFGQGTRLTVV.

This clone has a handful of counts. This rearrangement joins TRBV18 to TRBJ1-1, with D unclear. This CDR3 contains 13 residues. Trimming left V 2 bases short and J 4 bases short, with 8 bases between. CDR1 KGHSH and CDR2 LQKENI come from the germline V gene. This CDR3 reads CASSPISVTEAFF. Here the CDR3 DNA reads TGTGCCAGCTCACCAATCTCGGTCACTGAAGCTTTCTTT.

The chain links TRBV20-1 to TRBJ2-2; TRBD1 might be the D (6 bases). V was cut by 7 bases and J by 11 bases, with 14 bases left in between. This CDR3 is built from 11 residues. CDR1 DFQATT and CDR2 SNEGSKA come from the germline V gene (reference sequence). The CDR3 DNA follows: TGCAGTGTTGAACAGGGACGAGAGCTGTTTTTT. Translated, it gives CSVEQGRELFF.

The chain links TRBV4-1 to TRBJ2-2; no clear D gene. From germline, CDR1 is MGHRA and CDR2 YSYEKL. The V gene lost 2 bases and the J gene lost 4 bases, with 5 bases spanning the gap. This CDR3 is built from 13 residues. CDR3 bases: TGCGCCAGCAGCCAACTCAGCACCGGGGAGCTGTTTTTT. Translation: CASSQLSTGELFF.

Remarks on this clone: This same CDR3 is encoded by further DNA sequences in the sample. The J gene is TRBJ1-5, the V gene TRBV7-8; 8 nucleotides line up with TRBD1. This CDR3 is built from 16 residues. The ends lost 4 bases at V and 3 bases at J; junction bases unmatched: 8. The germline gives CDR1 SGHVS, CDR2 FQNEAQ. CDR3 in amino acids: CASSSDRVGINQPQHF. The CDR3 nucleotides are TGTGCCAGCAGCTCGGACAGGGTCGGTATCAATCAGCCCCAGCATTTT.

The gene calls are TRBV2 and TRBJ2-5; D is uncertain. The CDR3 is 14 amino acids. The V end was cut by 3 bases, the J end by 5 bases, with 13 bases between. Germline V gene data show CDR1 as SNHLY and CDR2 as FYNNEI. The CDR3 here is CASSDRTDWETQYF. CDR3 DNA: TGTGCCAGCAGTGACCGAACAGATTGGGAGACCCAGTACTTC.

The CDR3 nucleotides are TGTGCCAGCAGCTTTTCACAGGGGGCCTACGAGCAGTACTTC. Translation: CASSFSQGAYEQYF. The chain links TRBV5-5 to TRBJ2-7, with 8 bases fitting TRBD1. Germline assignment: CDR1 SGHKS and CDR2 YYEKEE (reference sequence). Germline trimming cut 2 bases from V and 2 bases from J; bases unmatched to any gene: 3. The CDR3 has 14 amino acids. The entire variable domain, with the rest obtained from reference TRBV5-5 and TRBJ2-7, is as follows: DAGVTQSPTHLIKTRGQQVTLRCSPISGHKSVSWYQQVLGQGPQFIFQYYEKEERGRGNFPDRFSARQFPNYSSELNVNALLLGDSALYLCASSFSQGAYEQYFGPGTRLTVT.

The chain has TRBV5-5 and TRBJ2-7; a possible D gene is TRBD2 (6 bases). Germline V CDR1 and CDR2: SGHKS, YYEKEE (reference sequence). Trimming shortened V by 0 bases and J by 4 bases, and 17 bases separated the two germline ends. The CDR3 runs to 16 residues. The chain's CDR3 is CASSLEGTWTLYEQYF. The CDR3 coding sequence is TGTGCCAGCAGCTTGGAGGGGACTTGGACCCTGTACGAGCAGTACTTC.

The chain uses TRBV6-5 and TRBJ1-6, with TRBD1 matching over 7 bases. The germline V gene encodes CDR1 MNHEY and CDR2 SVGAGI. V trimming: 6 bases; J trimming: 5 bases; junction bases outside the gene matches: 4. This CDR3 has 14 residues. CDR3 DNA: TGTGCCAGCAGCGGTGGACAGGATAATTCACCCCTCCACTTT. Protein: CASSGGQDNSPLHF.